These 27 T cell receptor beta chains share one sample of origin, sequenced in a study of blood T cells in healthy people across ages. The second PCR ran roughly 6 to 11 cycles with a sample-barcoded 5' primer and J-beta primers. TCRdb re-called the 5' RACE reads with MiXCR, one entry per CDR3 protein. The table shows 2 million or so distinct CDR3 sequences, with 49% occurring only once. Sequenced material: blood. The receptors stem from a woman in her thirties or forties in good health.

This clonotype was counted only a few times. The chain recombines TRBV6-6 with TRBJ1-1; 7 bases fit TRBD1. Germline loops: CDR1 MNHNY, CDR2 SVGAGI (reference sequence). Losses at the gene ends were 4 bases for V and 5 bases for J; bases not matched to a gene: 7. The CDR3 has 14 residues. The CDR3 loop reads CASSFTGVGTEAFF. The CDR3 DNA sequence: TGTGCCAGCAGTTTCACAGGGGTAGGGACTGAAGCTTTCTTT.

This clonotype was seen only a few times. This chain uses TRBV3-1 with TRBJ2-1; 12 nucleotides match TRBD2. The CDR3 spans 16 residues. V shed 1 base, J shed 7 bases, and the junction held 5 bases outside the gene matches. Germline V gives CDR1 LGHDT, CDR2 YNNKEL (reference sequence). This CDR3 reads CASSQVPSGGGNEQFF. The CDR3 DNA is TGTGCCAGCAGCCAAGTACCTAGCGGGGGGGGGAATGAGCAGTTCTTC.

Written as DNA, the CDR3 is TGTGCCAGCAGCAGGACAGGGTCGACCTATAATTCACCCCTCCACTTT. Residues: CASSRTGSTYNSPLHF. V is TRBV27 and J is TRBJ1-6, with 8 bases matching TRBD1. The CDR3 runs to 16 residues. V shed 6 bases and J 2 bases; nucleotides not matched to a gene: 6. Germline V gene data show CDR1 as MNHEY and CDR2 as SMNVEV (reference sequence).

This clonotype was picked up a small number of times. The chain combines TRBV5-5 with TRBJ2-5; possibly TRBD1 or TRBD2 for D (5 bases each). This CDR3 spans 14 amino acids. CDR1 is SGHKS, CDR2 YYEKEE, per germline (reference sequence). Trimming left V 1 base short and J 2 bases short, with 9 bases between. This CDR3 is CASSLLWGQETQYF. CDR3 nucleotide sequence: TGTGCCAGCAGCTTGTTATGGGGGCAAGAGACCCAGTACTTC. Together with reference TRBV5-5 and TRBJ2-5, the CDR3 gives the full variable domain: DAGVTQSPTHLIKTRGQQVTLRCSPISGHKSVSWYQQVLGQGPQFIFQYYEKEERGRGNFPDRFSARQFPNYSSELNVNALLLGDSALYLCASSLLWGQETQYFGPGTRLLVL.

This clonotype showed up just once. V gene TRBV7-2 combines with J gene TRBJ1-1; possible D gene TRBD1, 5 bases. This CDR3 spans 14 amino acids. Germline V gene sequence: CDR1 SGHTA, CDR2 FQGNSA. The ends were cut back, 4 bases at V and 1 base at J, with 10 bases in the middle. CDR3: CASSSGASNTEAFF. In DNA, the CDR3 is TGTGCCAGCAGCTCCGGGGCCTCGAACACTGAAGCTTTCTTT.

V gene TRBV18 combines with J gene TRBJ2-1; 8 bases are shared with TRBD1. The germline CDR1 and CDR2 sequences are KGHSH and LQKENI. Trimming cost V 3 bases and J 0 bases; bases outside gene matches: 4. The CDR3 covers 16 residues. The CDR3 here is CASSPWTGSSYNEQFF. CDR3 sequence (DNA): TGTGCCAGCTCACCGTGGACAGGGAGCTCCTACAATGAGCAGTTCTTC.

The J gene is TRBJ2-1, the V gene TRBV24-1; 14 nucleotides align to TRBD2. CDR3 size: 19 residues. Germline loops: CDR1 KGHDR, CDR2 SFDVKD. The junction had 7 bases not matched to a gene; V was cut back by 3 bases and J by 1 base. The CDR3 sequence: CATSDTGTSGGWSYNEQFF. The CDR3 coding sequence is TGTGCCACCAGTGATACTGGGACTAGCGGGGGCTGGTCCTACAATGAGCAGTTCTTC.

This clonotype has a handful of counts. The V call is TRBV6-6, the J call TRBJ2-1; maybe TRBD1 (6 bases). Trimming left V 0 bases short and J 8 bases short, with 17 bases between. Per the germline V gene, CDR1 is MNHNY and CDR2 is SVGAGI (reference sequence). This CDR3 is built from 16 residues. CDR3 sequence: CASSYSGDTGEHEQFF. The CDR3 nucleotides read TGTGCCAGCAGTTACTCGGGGGACACGGGCGAGCATGAGCAGTTCTTC.

The V and J genes are TRBV27 and TRBJ2-1, with 7 bases fitting TRBD1. Trimming removed 5 bases from V and 0 bases from J; junction bases left unmatched: 10. Germline CDR1 and CDR2: MNHEY and SMNVEV (reference sequence). The CDR3 sequence is 17 residues long. CDR3 sequence (DNA): TGTGCCAGCAGTCCCAGACAGGGCCCGAGCTCCTACAATGAGCAGTTCTTC. Translated, it gives CASSPRQGPSSYNEQFF.

The chain is built from TRBV29-1 and TRBJ2-5; D is ambiguous. V was pared by 5 bases and J by 1 base, with 14 bases between. The CDR3 contains 14 residues. Germline V lookup: CDR1 SQVTM, CDR2 ANQGSEA. CDR3 amino acids: CSVPYTLGQETQYF. The CDR3 region has the DNA TGCAGCGTTCCCTACACTCTGGGCCAAGAGACCCAGTACTTC.

CDR3 amino acids: CASSHGRIGYTF. The CDR3, as DNA: TGTGCCAGCAGCCATGGGAGAATTGGCTACACCTTC. This chain connects TRBV3-1 to TRBJ1-2; unclear D gene. Trimming left V 3 bases short and J 7 bases short, with 9 bases between. Germline-derived CDR1 and CDR2 are LGHDT and YNNKEL (reference sequence). This CDR3 is built from 12 residues.

V gene TRBV4-1 combines with J gene TRBJ1-1; 8 nucleotides match TRBD1. The V gene's germline CDR1 is MGHRA and CDR2 YSYEKL. The CDR3 has 15 residues. V dropped 2 bases and J dropped 1; count of bases not matched to a gene: 3. Written as DNA, the CDR3 is TGCGCCAGCAGCCAAATCAGGGGGCGGAACACTGAAGCTTTCTTT. Residues: CASSQIRGRNTEAFF.

This clonotype was recorded once. The chain is built from TRBV7-9 and TRBJ2-1, with 10 bases matching TRBD1. This CDR3 contains 16 residues. The ends lost 5 bases at V and 4 bases at J; junction bases unmatched: 8. CDR1 and CDR2 (germline): SEHNR, FQNEAQ (reference sequence). This CDR3 is CASSEVGQGVYNEQFF. The CDR3 nucleotides read TGTGCCAGCAGCGAAGTAGGACAGGGGGTGTACAATGAGCAGTTCTTC.

The rearrangement joins TRBV7-9 to TRBJ2-3; D unclear. The germline V and J ends were trimmed by 4 bases and 5 bases, with 13 bases remaining between them. Per germline, CDR1 SEHNR and CDR2 FQNEAQ (reference sequence). This CDR3 is 14 amino acids long. The CDR3 DNA is TGTGCCAGCAGCTCTCATTCCTTTGGAGATACGCAGTATTTT. Residues: CASSSHSFGDTQYF.

This clonotype was observed a handful of times. V usage is TRBV28 and J usage is TRBJ1-2, with D possibly being TRBD1 (6 bases). V lost 5 bases and J 8 bases, leaving 18 bases between the germline ends. Germline loops: CDR1 MDHEN, CDR2 SYDVKM. The CDR3 has 14 residues. CDR3 amino acids: CASSIRLQGSGYTF. For the CDR3, the DNA is TGTGCCAGCAGTATTCGACTACAGGGTAGCGGCTACACCTTC.

The V call is TRBV27, the J call TRBJ2-1, with 12 nucleotides matching TRBD2. This CDR3 is built from 16 residues. With V trimmed by 1 base and J by 7 bases, 5 bases remained unmatched. Germline CDR1 MNHEY, CDR2 SMNVEV (reference sequence). The CDR3 DNA follows: TGTGCCAGCAGTTTATTGACTAGCGGGGGCCCAAATGAGCAGTTCTTC. Its translation: CASSLLTSGGPNEQFF.

This clonotype was detected a few times. This chain uses TRBV7-2 with TRBJ2-7; a possible D gene is TRBD2 (6 bases). The germline V gene has CDR1 SGHTA and CDR2 FQGNSA. Deletions cut 2 bases from V and 2 bases from J, with 19 bases between. The CDR3 consists of 17 residues. CDR3 DNA sequence: TGTGCCAGCAGCTTACTTCCCGGGAGCGGAACAACCTACGAGCAGTACTTC. Amino acid sequence: CASSLLPGSGTTYEQYF.

This clonotype was seen more than once but under ten times. V and J are TRBV24-1 and TRBJ2-1; 9 bases are shared with TRBD1. The CDR3 runs 14 residues. Germline V gene lookup returns CDR1 KGHDR and CDR2 SFDVKD. J lost 7 bases, V lost 5 bases, and 5 bases had no gene match. The CDR3 sequence is CATSGGQGRNEQFF. Written as DNA, the CDR3 is TGTGCCACCAGTGGGGGACAGGGTAGAAATGAGCAGTTCTTC.

The chain employs TRBV7-2 and TRBJ2-5; TRBD2 agrees at 12 bases. V gave up 1 base and J gave up 4 bases; unmatched junction bases: 4. This CDR3 has 16 residues. The germline V gene has CDR1 SGHTA and CDR2 FQGNSA. This CDR3 is CASSLGTSGAGETQYF. The CDR3, as DNA: TGTGCCAGCAGCTTAGGGACTAGCGGGGCTGGAGAGACCCAGTACTTC.

The chain carries TRBV4-2 and TRBJ2-5, with 9 bases identical to TRBD2. After removal of 1 base from V and 1 base from J, the junction contained 4 bases not matched to a gene. The germline V gene has CDR1 LGHNA and CDR2 YNFKEQ. The CDR3 is 16 residues long. CDR3: CASSQGISGGQETQYF. The CDR3 coding sequence is TGTGCCAGCAGCCAAGGGATTAGCGGGGGCCAAGAGACCCAGTACTTC.

In the case of this clonotype: The conserved phenylalanine or tryptophan is not found at the CDR3 terminus, so this likely reflects a read error. The chain uses TRBV7-9 and TRBJ2-3; D uncertain. V lost 2 bases, J lost 6 bases, and 3 bases lay in between. This CDR3 region has 11 residues. Germline V gene lookup returns CDR1 SEHNR and CDR2 FQNEAQ (reference sequence). DNA of the CDR3: TGTGCCAGCAGCTTAACTGATACGCAGTATGTT. Residues: CASSLTDTQYV.

This chain uses TRBV10-3 with TRBJ1-2, with D unresolved. Germline CDR1 reads ENHRY; CDR2 reads SYGVKD. The V end was cut by 3 bases, the J end by 5 bases, with 7 bases between. The CDR3 consists of 12 residues. CDR3 sequence reads: CAISDNKYGYTF. CDR3 DNA sequence: TGTGCCATCAGTGACAACAAGTATGGCTACACCTTC.

The genes are TRBV6-5 and TRBJ1-1; D gene uncertain. Looked up from germline, CDR1 is MNHEY and CDR2 is SVGAGI. V gave up 7 bases and J gave up 8 bases, with 14 bases separating them. This CDR3 is built from 12 residues. The CDR3 is CASNGDTYEAFF. In DNA, the CDR3 is TGTGCCAGCAATGGAGACACCTACGAAGCTTTCTTT.

This clonotype was observed a handful of times. This sequence joins TRBV29-1 and TRBJ2-1; D is possibly TRBD1 or TRBD2 (5 bases each). The germline gives CDR1 SQVTM, CDR2 ANQGSEA. V lost 7 bases to trimming and J lost 2 bases, with 12 bases between them. The CDR3 totals 13 residues. CDR3 DNA: TGCAGCGCCCCGGGACCCCCCTACAATGAGCAGTTCTTC. The encoded protein is CSAPGPPYNEQFF.

The chain has TRBV7-9 and TRBJ2-1, with D possibly called TRBD1 or TRBD2 (6 bases each). Germline lookup yields CDR1 SEHNR and CDR2 FQNEAQ (reference sequence). Trimming removed 9 bases at V and 7 bases at J, with 22 bases between. The CDR3 contains 15 residues. The CDR3 DNA is TGTGCCAGTCCCTTTGGCTGGGGGGCCGAAAATGAGCAGTTCTTC. Translation gives CASPFGWGAENEQFF.

The table lists this clonotype with a few counts. The J gene is TRBJ2-5, the V gene TRBV3-1; 10 bases line up with TRBD2. Germline CDR1 is LGHDT and CDR2 is YNNKEL (reference sequence). Trimming at V came to 3 bases and at J to 6 bases, leaving 7 bases not matched to a gene. This CDR3 has 15 residues. The CDR3 is CASSHQAGGRQTQYF. The CDR3 region has the DNA TGTGCCAGCAGCCATCAAGCGGGGGGGCGACAGACCCAGTACTTC.

The V and J genes are TRBV6-1 and TRBJ2-5; tentatively, D is TRBD1 (5 bases). The CDR3 is 14 residues long. Trimming took off 2 bases at V and 11 bases at J, with 18 bases between the two ends. CDR1 and CDR2 from the germline V gene are MNHNS and SASEGT. The CDR3 region has the DNA TGTGCCAGCAGTGAACAGGGAAAACGCAATGAGCAGTACTTC. Its protein product is CASSEQGKRNEQYF.